What follows are 23 T cell receptor beta chains derived from one specimen sequenced in a study of blood T cell repertoires in COVID-19. Clones were sequenced by immunoSEQ multiplex PCR, and TCRdb holds only the in-frame ones, with some missing. The sample has about 46,000 clones; over 75% are singletons. Sequenced sample: peripheral blood. The receptors derive from a human donor with active COVID-19. The donor label of this sample is uncertain.

CDR3 DNA: TGTGCCGCCCCAGAGGGAAGAGCTTATAGCACCGGGGAGCTGTTTTTT. Amino acid sequence: CAAPEGRAYSTGELFF. The chain links TRBV24-1 to TRBJ2-2, with D tentatively TRBD2 (5 bases). V lost 12 bases and J 4 bases, leaving 23 bases between the germline ends. The CDR3 runs 16 residues. The V gene's germline CDR1 is KGHDR and CDR2 SFDVKD.

This clone was counted once. The chain carries TRBV18 and TRBJ2-1, with 7 bases aligning to TRBD2. This CDR3 is 14 amino acids long. Losses at the gene ends were 0 bases for V and 8 bases for J; bases not matched to a gene: 4. Germline CDR1 KGHSH, CDR2 LQKENI. The CDR3 nucleotides are TGTGCCAGCTCACCACCGCCGGGAGGCGATGAGCAGTTCTTC. The encoded protein is CASSPPPGGDEQFF.

This clone appeared once. The chain employs TRBV7-9 and TRBJ2-7, with D unresolved. V lost 4 bases and J 6 bases, leaving 10 bases between the germline ends. CDR3 length: 12 residues. The germline gives CDR1 SEHNR, CDR2 FQNEAQ (reference sequence). The CDR3 loop reads CASSSWNSEQYF. CDR3 in DNA: TGTGCCAGCAGCTCTTGGAACAGCGAGCAGTACTTC.

V gene TRBV7-9 combines with J gene TRBJ1-5, with 9 bases identical to TRBD1. The CDR3 loop spans 16 amino acids. Trimming at V came to 5 bases and at J to 7 bases, leaving 12 bases not matched to a gene. CDR1 and CDR2 (germline): SEHNR, FQNEAQ (reference sequence). The CDR3 coding sequence is TGTGCCAGCAGCGGACTCGGGACAGGGAAAGGACAGCCCCAGCATTTT. It translates to CASSGLGTGKGQPQHF.

The chain is built from TRBV18 and TRBJ2-7; 8 bases line up with TRBD1. This CDR3 spans 14 amino acids. The V segment lost 3 bases and the J segment 6 bases; nucleotides outside the gene matches: 7. The germline gives CDR1 KGHSH, CDR2 LQKENI. CDR3 protein: CASSPIPGTGEQYF. CDR3 sequence (DNA): TGTGCCAGCTCACCCATACCAGGGACAGGCGAGCAGTACTTC.

The chain is built from TRBV9 and TRBJ2-1; weak D call: TRBD2 (6 bases). V was cut by 1 base and J by 2 bases, with 10 bases left in between. This CDR3 is built from 15 residues. From germline, CDR1 is SGDLS and CDR2 YYNGEE. In nucleotides, the CDR3 is TGTGCCAGCAGCGTAACGGGAGCTCCCTACAATGAGCAGTTCTTC. It specifies CASSVTGAPYNEQFF.

This clone was seen just once. The chain has TRBV28 and TRBJ1-2; the match to TRBD1 covers 8 bases. The CDR3 loop spans 14 amino acids. V gave up 2 bases and J gave up 5 bases; unmatched junction bases: 4. Germline assignment: CDR1 MDHEN and CDR2 SYDVKM. The DNA of the CDR3 is TGTGCCAGCAGTTTACAGGGGGCGGGGTATGGCTACACCTTC. This encodes CASSLQGAGYGYTF.

The CDR3 is CSVVRGVRPTDTQYF. The CDR3 DNA reads TGCAGCGTTGTCCGGGGGGTCCGCCCCACAGATACGCAGTATTTT. V and J are TRBV29-1 and TRBJ2-3, with 7 bases lining up with TRBD2. The CDR3 totals 15 residues. The germline V gene has CDR1 SQVTM and CDR2 ANQGSEA. With 4 bases clipped from V and 2 bases from J, the junction kept 9 bases outside the gene matches.

The chain combines TRBV18 with TRBJ2-1; no clear D. Trimming stripped 2 bases from V and 2 bases from J, with 7 bases between. Germline CDR1 KGHSH, CDR2 LQKENI. There are 14 residues in the CDR3. The CDR3 protein is CASSPEQTYNEQFF. CDR3 in DNA: TGTGCCAGCTCACCAGAACAAACCTACAATGAGCAGTTCTTC.

This clone was seen once. The CDR3 protein is CASSEGGHQPQHF. CDR3 DNA sequence: TGTGCCAGCAGTGAGGGGGGGCATCAGCCCCAGCATTTT. This chain joins TRBV6-1 and TRBJ1-5; perhaps TRBD1 as D (6 bases). From germline, CDR1 is MNHNS and CDR2 SASEGT. CDR3 size: 13 residues. The ends were cut back, 3 bases at V and 5 bases at J, with 8 bases in the middle.

The rearrangement uses TRBV30 and TRBJ1-4; D ambiguous. The V end was cut by 0 bases, the J end by 8 bases, with 10 bases between. The CDR3 runs 13 residues. Germline V lookup: CDR1 GTSNPN, CDR2 SVGIG (reference sequence). In DNA, the CDR3 is TGTGCCTGGAGTGTACGGTACGGGGAAAAACTGTTTTTT. This encodes CAWSVRYGEKLFF.

This chain uses TRBV5-4 with TRBJ2-7; TRBD1 matches 9 bases. The germline V gene encodes CDR1 SGHNT and CDR2 YYREEE (reference sequence). The CDR3 spans 15 residues. After removal of 2 bases from V and 4 bases from J, the junction contained 7 bases not matched to a gene. DNA of the CDR3: TGTGCCAGCAGCTTTTCCGGGACAGGGATTTACGAGCAGTACTTC. Translation gives CASSFSGTGIYEQYF. Filled out from reference TRBV5-4 and TRBJ2-7, the complete variable domain reads ETGVTQSPTHLIKTRGQQVTLRCSSQSGHNTVSWYQQALGQGPQFIFQYYREEENGRGNFPPRFSGLQFPNYSSELNVNALELDDSALYLCASSFSGTGIYEQYFGPGTRLTVT.

The chain uses TRBV7-9 and TRBJ1-4, with D possibly matching TRBD1 (5 bases). Per the germline V gene, CDR1 is SEHNR and CDR2 is FQNEAQ (reference sequence). CDR3 length: 14 residues. The germline V and J ends were trimmed by 1 base and 7 bases, with 10 bases remaining between them. The CDR3 DNA reads TGTGCCAGCAGCTTAGAGGGCGGGGGTGAAAAACTGTTTTTT. This sequence encodes CASSLEGGGEKLFF.

CDR3 residues: CASRLQGDEQFF. The CDR3 DNA sequence: TGTGCCAGCAGACTACAGGGAGATGAGCAGTTCTTC. This chain links TRBV12-3 or TRBV12-4 with TRBJ2-1; the D gene is possibly TRBD1 (6 bases). V was cut by 6 bases and J by 8 bases, with 11 bases left in between. There are 12 residues in the CDR3.

The genes are TRBV7-2 and TRBJ1-5; D not certain. Germline V gene sequence: CDR1 SGHTA, CDR2 FQGNSA. CDR3 length equals 14 residues. V dropped 6 bases and J dropped 7 bases, with 16 bases sitting between them. CDR3 sequence reads: CASSVQVSVQPQHF. The CDR3 DNA reads as TGTGCCAGCAGTGTGCAGGTCTCAGTGCAGCCCCAGCATTTT.

The chain joins TRBV30 to TRBJ2-2; the match to TRBD1 covers 11 bases. The trim removed 3 bases at V and 4 bases at J, leaving 7 bases unmatched. From germline, CDR1 is GTSNPN and CDR2 SVGIG (reference sequence). This CDR3 is 16 amino acids long. The CDR3: CAWSPGTGGSTGELFF. In nucleotides, the CDR3 is TGTGCCTGGAGCCCCGGGACAGGGGGGAGCACCGGGGAGCTGTTTTTT.

V is TRBV28 and J is TRBJ1-2; perhaps TRBD1 as D (5 bases). The V gene's germline CDR1 is MDHEN and CDR2 SYDVKM. The CDR3 extends over 15 amino acids. The V and J ends lost 3 bases and 5 bases respectively, with 16 bases between them. The CDR3 nucleotides read TGTGCCAGCAGTTTGGGGGGAGAGGGCGGGTATGGCTACACCTTC. Its translation: CASSLGGEGGYGYTF.

The chain combines TRBV6-2 or TRBV6-3 with TRBJ2-1, with TRBD1 matching over 8 bases. The CDR3 is 17 amino acids. Germline assignment: CDR1 MNHEY and CDR2 SVGEGT. V trimming: 2 bases; J trimming: 7 bases; junction bases outside the gene matches: 13. This chain's CDR3 is CASSYHISLTGENEQFF. In DNA form, the CDR3 reads TGTGCCAGCAGTTACCACATTAGTTTGACAGGGGAGAATGAGCAGTTCTTC.

J is TRBJ2-3 and V is TRBV2; D is perhaps TRBD1 (6 bases). CDR1 SNHLY and CDR2 FYNNEI come from the germline V gene. The V and J ends lost 5 bases and 3 bases respectively, with 9 bases between them. This CDR3 has 13 residues. The CDR3 DNA sequence: TGTGCCAGCAGTCGTGACAGGACAGATACGCAGTATTTT. Translating gives CASSRDRTDTQYF.

The genes are TRBV7-9 and TRBJ2-1; 8 positions match TRBD2. The CDR3 runs to 19 residues. From germline, CDR1 is SEHNR and CDR2 FQNEAQ (reference sequence). V trimming: 7 bases; J trimming: 0 bases; junction bases outside the gene matches: 17. CDR3 coding DNA: TGTGCCAGCAAACCTATCCCCGGGGGGGAGATACACTCCTACAATGAGCAGTTCTTC. Its protein is CASKPIPGGEIHSYNEQFF.

The CDR3 spells CASGRTSGQETQYF. The CDR3 DNA sequence: TGTGCCAGTGGGCGGACTAGCGGCCAAGAGACCCAGTACTTC. The rearrangement links TRBV19 to TRBJ2-5; 10 nucleotides match TRBD2. J gave up 1 base and V 8 bases, and 4 bases lay outside the gene matches. The germline gives CDR1 LNHDA, CDR2 SQIVND (reference sequence). This CDR3 is built from 14 residues. The entire variable domain, with the rest obtained from reference TRBV19 and TRBJ2-5, is as follows: DGGITQSPKYLFRKEGQNVTLSCEQNLNHDAMYWYRQDPGQGLRLIYYSQIVNDFQKGDIAEGYSVSREKKESFPLTVTSAQKNPTAFYLCASGRTSGQETQYFGPGTRLLVL.

This clone has a single count. The chain couples TRBV11-3 to TRBJ2-3; 13 bases align to TRBD2. The germline CDR1 and CDR2 sequences are SGHNT and YENEEA. V trimming: 5 bases; J trimming: 3 bases; junction bases outside the gene matches: 8. The CDR3 loop spans 17 amino acids. The CDR3 nucleotides are TGTGCCAGCAGCGAGAACGGACTAGCGGGGGTAACAGATACGCAGTATTTT. The encoded protein is CASSENGLAGVTDTQYF.

The rearrangement links TRBV19 to TRBJ1-3, with TRBD1 matching over 7 bases. Looked up from germline, CDR1 is LNHDA and CDR2 is SQIVND (reference sequence). V shed 3 bases, J shed 0 bases, and the junction held 2 bases outside the gene matches. The CDR3 contains 15 residues. The CDR3 region is CASSITGVSGNTIYF. The CDR3 DNA follows: TGTGCCAGTAGTATCACAGGGGTCTCTGGAAACACCATATATTTT.